A selection of T cell receptor beta chains follows, all from one sample in a study of cytomegalovirus exposure and HLA in healthy donors. Sequenced by immunoSEQ multiplex PCR; TCRdb stores in-frame clones only, minus some. The sample lists some 180,000 clones, around 80% seen once, with about 1.5% in the top ten. Material for sequencing was PBMCs. Source of these receptors: a young man in good health and CMV-seronegative. The CDR3 runs from the conserved cysteine through the conserved F or W. The D gene is left open where the match is weak. Expanded clones are given a class, and other clones once, few, many or no size at all.

v_call	d_call	clone_size	j_call	cdr3_aa	cdr3_nt
TRBV28	.	once	TRBJ1-1	CASNLMGHTEAFF	TGTGCCAGCAACCTAATGGGGCACACTGAAGCTTTCTTT
TRBV19	TRBD1	.	TRBJ1-4	CASTDPRDRGLMAQDEKLFF	TGTGCCAGTACGGACCCCCGGGACAGAGGCTTGATGGCTCAAGATGAAAAACTGTTTTTT
TRBV11-3	TRBD1	.	TRBJ1-4	CASSPGTGIEKLFF	TGTGCCAGCAGCCCCGGGACAGGGATTGAAAAACTGTTTTTT
TRBV10-1	.	.	TRBJ2-7	CASSSETSYEQYF	TGCGCCAGCAGTTCAGAAACCTCCTACGAGCAGTACTTC
TRBV5-6	TRBD1	.	TRBJ1-5	CASSLTGGNQPQHF	TGTGCCAGCAGCCTGACAGGGGGTAATCAGCCCCAGCATTTT
TRBV9	TRBD2	.	TRBJ2-2	CASRRHSGGNTGELFF	TGTGCCAGCAGACGACATAGCGGGGGGAACACCGGGGAGCTGTTTTTT
TRBV27	.	.	TRBJ1-4	CASSLSARGNEKLFF	TGTGCCAGCAGTTTGTCTGCCAGGGGTAATGAAAAACTGTTTTTT
TRBV5-4	TRBD2	.	TRBJ2-1	CASSLGLAGLGSYNEQFF	TGTGCCAGCAGCCTAGGACTAGCGGGGTTGGGCTCCTACAATGAGCAGTTCTTC
TRBV19	TRBD2	.	TRBJ2-3	CASSVLAGTGTDTQYF	TGTGCCAGTAGTGTACTAGCGGGGACTGGCACAGATACGCAGTATTTT
TRBV7-6	.	.	TRBJ1-4	CASSLGGDEKLFF	TGTGCCAGCAGCTTGGGGGGTGATGAAAAACTGTTTTTT
TRBV7-7	.	.	TRBJ2-2	CASSPRSGTGELFF	TGTGCTAGCAGCCCACGGTCGGGGACCGGGGAGCTGTTTTTT
TRBV7-9	.	few	TRBJ1-5	CSSSLESQPQHF	TGTTCCAGCAGCCTTGAGAGTCAGCCCCAGCATTTT
TRBV19	.	few	TRBJ1-2	CASSIGWGDDGYTF	TGTGCCAGTAGTATCGGCTGGGGGGACGATGGCTACACCTTC
TRBV6-1	.	.	TRBJ2-5	CASARQGGGETQYF	TGTGCCAGCGCGAGGCAGGGAGGAGGGGAGACCCAGTACTTC
TRBV7-9	.	.	TRBJ2-7	CASSDTDEQYF	TGTGCCAGCAGCGACACAGACGAGCAGTACTTC
TRBV5-4	TRBD1	.	TRBJ1-1	CASSQGTGMNTEAFF	TGTGCCAGCAGCCAGGGGACAGGGATGAACACTGAAGCTTTCTTT
TRBV6-1	TRBD2	few	TRBJ2-2	CASTSQAGAGELFF	TGTGCCAGCACTTCGCAGGCGGGGGCCGGGGAGCTGTTTTTT
TRBV5-6	.	.	TRBJ2-3	CASSLIKDTQYF	TGTGCCAGCAGCTTAATTAAAGATACGCAGTATTTT
TRBV6-1	.	few	TRBJ1-6	CAVRGSQNSPLHF	TGTGCCGTTAGGGGATCCCAAAATTCACCCCTCCACTTT
TRBV14	.	.	TRBJ1-1	CVSSRNTGSVGEAFF	TGTGTCAGCAGCCGAAATACAGGGAGCGTAGGTGAAGCTTTCTTT
TRBV25-1	.	.	TRBJ2-1	CASSEGGGIWYNEQFF	TGTGCCAGCAGTGAGGGGGGTGGGATTTGGTACAATGAGCAGTTCTTC
TRBV7-7	.	.	TRBJ2-5	CASSSGGLETQYF	TGTGCTAGCAGCTCTGGAGGGTTGGAGACCCAGTACTTC
TRBV7-2	TRBD1	.	TRBJ2-5	CASSLEGGRGRETQYF	TGTGCCAGCAGCTTAGAGGGCGGCAGGGGGCGAGAGACCCAGTACTTC
TRBV7-2	.	.	TRBJ2-7	CASSLLDRGSYEQYF	TGTGCCAGCAGCTTACTGGACAGAGGATCCTACGAGCAGTACTTC
TRBV6-1	.	once	TRBJ1-2	CASTQVGGYTF	TGTGCCAGCACCCAGGTTGGAGGCTACACCTTC
TRBV10-3	TRBD1	once	TRBJ1-1	CATGGAGTEAFF	TGTGCCACAGGGGGCGCGGGGACTGAAGCTTTCTTT
TRBV25-1	TRBD1	.	TRBJ2-7	CASSPIRDRGQVYF	TGTGCCAGCAGTCCCATCAGGGACAGGGGGCAAGTGTACTTC
TRBV28	.	.	TRBJ2-5	CASSLLPAGKETQYF	TGTGCCAGCAGTTTATTACCGGCGGGGAAAGAGACCCAGTACTTC
TRBV27	.	.	TRBJ2-5	CASSFAGVRETQYF	TGTGCCAGCAGTTTTGCAGGGGTTCGGGAGACCCAGTACTTC
TRBV19	.	.	TRBJ1-2	CASSIVPGTRQYGYTF	TGTGCCAGTAGTATAGTCCCCGGGACACGACAGTATGGCTACACCTTC
TRBV15	TRBD1	few	TRBJ1-4	CATSRGTGPIEKLFF	TGTGCCACCAGCAGAGGGACAGGGCCTATTGAAAAACTGTTTTTT
TRBV23-1	TRBD2	few	TRBJ2-2	CASSQSWGGGSNTGELFF	TGCGCCAGCAGTCAATCGTGGGGCGGGGGGTCGAACACCGGGGAGCTGTTTTTT
TRBV6-5	.	few	TRBJ1-2	CASKVEGRGYTF	TGTGCCAGCAAGGTGGAGGGTCGCGGCTACACCTTC
TRBV23-1	.	once	TRBJ2-6	CASSHKNLSGANVLTF	TGCGCCAGCAGTCACAAAAATTTGTCTGGGGCCAACGTCCTGACTTTC
TRBV7-9	.	.	TRBJ1-1	CASSRGTGRTEAFF	TGTGCCAGCAGCCGGGGGACGGGGAGGACTGAAGCTTTCTTT
TRBV19	TRBD1	.	TRBJ1-5	CARKRTGVTNQPQHF	TGTGCCAGAAAAAGGACAGGCGTAACGAATCAGCCCCAGCATTTT
TRBV19	.	.	TRBJ2-5	CASSIGARAVQETQYF	TGTGCCAGTAGTATAGGGGCGCGGGCGGTCCAAGAGACCCAGTACTTC
TRBV5-6	TRBD2	.	TRBJ2-1	CASSTIAGGYNEQFF	TGTGCCAGCAGTACCATAGCGGGGGGGTACAATGAGCAGTTCTTC
TRBV30	TRBD2	.	TRBJ2-5	CAWRSGLARETQYF	TGTGCCTGGAGATCGGGACTAGCGAGGGAGACCCAGTACTTC
TRBV27	TRBD2	.	TRBJ2-7	CASSPPPILAGGSYEQYF	TGTGCCAGCAGTCCACCCCCCATACTAGCGGGGGGCAGCTACGAGCAGTACTTC
TRBV6-1	.	once	TRBJ1-6	CASSEAREGLHF	TGTGCCAGCAGTGAAGCCAGGGAAGGCCTCCACTTT
TRBV5-6	.	.	TRBJ2-7	CASSLTALKVYEQYF	TGTGCCAGCAGCTTGACAGCTCTTAAAGTTTACGAGCAGTACTTC
TRBV30	TRBD2	.	TRBJ2-7	CAWSFGGGQYEQYF	TGTGCCTGGAGTTTCGGGGGGGGTCAATACGAGCAGTACTTC
TRBV7-8	TRBD2	.	TRBJ2-1	CASSPRGSGRYNEQFF	TGTGCCAGCAGCCCCCGGGGTAGCGGGAGGTACAATGAGCAGTTCTTC
TRBV7-2	TRBD2	few	TRBJ2-7	CASNTAGGSGRAGQYF	TGTGCCAGCAATACGGCCGGGGGTAGCGGGAGGGCTGGGCAGTACTTC
TRBV30	TRBD1	.	TRBJ1-4	CAWSTSPTGRHEKLFF	TGTGCCTGGAGTACCAGCCCGACAGGGCGTCATGAAAAACTGTTTTTT
TRBV30	.	once	TRBJ2-2	CAWSVPEGTGELFF	TGTGCCTGGAGTGTACCAGAGGGCACCGGGGAGCTGTTTTTT
TRBV2	TRBD1	.	TRBJ2-7	CASTSGQGYHEQYF	TGTGCCAGCACTTCGGGACAGGGGTACCACGAGCAGTACTTC
TRBV21-1	.	.	TRBJ2-5	CASSKDPGDVGPQETQYF	TGTGCCAGCAGCAAAGATCCAGGGGATGTGGGGCCTCAAGAGACCCAGTACTTC
TRBV2	TRBD2	.	TRBJ2-5	CASSDLGGGAGETQYF	TGTGCCAGCAGTGATTTAGGCGGGGGGGCTGGAGAGACCCAGTACTTC
TRBV19	.	.	TRBJ2-7	CASSSRRVLSYEQYF	TGTGCCAGTAGTAGTAGGAGGGTACTCTCCTACGAGCAGTACTTC
TRBV9	TRBD1	.	TRBJ1-2	CASSPGTDIYGYTF	TGTGCCAGCAGCCCGGGGACAGACATCTATGGCTACACCTTC
TRBV9	.	.	TRBJ2-7	CASSVASSSYEQYF	TGTGCCAGCAGCGTAGCAAGTAGCTCCTACGAGCAGTACTTC